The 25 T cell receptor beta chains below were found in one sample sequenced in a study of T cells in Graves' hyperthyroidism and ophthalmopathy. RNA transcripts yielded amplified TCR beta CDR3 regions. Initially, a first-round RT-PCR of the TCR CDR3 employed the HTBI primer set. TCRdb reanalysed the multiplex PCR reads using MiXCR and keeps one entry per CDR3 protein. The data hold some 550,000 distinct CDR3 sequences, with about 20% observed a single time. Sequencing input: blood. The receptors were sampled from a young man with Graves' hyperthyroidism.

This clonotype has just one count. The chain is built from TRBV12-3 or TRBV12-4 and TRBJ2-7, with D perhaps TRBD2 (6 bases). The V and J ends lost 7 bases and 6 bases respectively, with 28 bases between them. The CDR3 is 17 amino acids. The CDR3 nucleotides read TGTGCCAGCACTTCCGACTATCATAGCGGAGGATCAGGCGAGCAGTACTTC. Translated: CASTSDYHSGGSGEQYF.

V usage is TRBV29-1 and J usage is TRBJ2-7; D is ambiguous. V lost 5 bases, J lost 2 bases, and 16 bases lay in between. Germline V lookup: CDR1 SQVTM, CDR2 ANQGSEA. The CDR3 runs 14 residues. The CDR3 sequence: CSVLIVDRTYEQYF. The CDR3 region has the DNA TGCAGCGTTCTAATCGTGGACCGAACCTACGAGCAGTACTTC.

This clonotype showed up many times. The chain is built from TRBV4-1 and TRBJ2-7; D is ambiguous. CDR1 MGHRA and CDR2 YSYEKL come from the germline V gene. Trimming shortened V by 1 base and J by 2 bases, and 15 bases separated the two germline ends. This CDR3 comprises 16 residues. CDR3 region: CASSQGVDLPPYEQYF. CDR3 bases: TGCGCCAGCAGCCAAGGGGTGGACCTTCCGCCCTACGAGCAGTACTTC.

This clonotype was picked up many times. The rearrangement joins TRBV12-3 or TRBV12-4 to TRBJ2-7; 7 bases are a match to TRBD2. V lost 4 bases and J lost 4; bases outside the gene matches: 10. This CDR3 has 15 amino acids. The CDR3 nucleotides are TGTGCCAGCAGTTCCCTCGGGGAGGGGTCTTACGAGCAGTACTTC. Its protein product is CASSSLGEGSYEQYF.

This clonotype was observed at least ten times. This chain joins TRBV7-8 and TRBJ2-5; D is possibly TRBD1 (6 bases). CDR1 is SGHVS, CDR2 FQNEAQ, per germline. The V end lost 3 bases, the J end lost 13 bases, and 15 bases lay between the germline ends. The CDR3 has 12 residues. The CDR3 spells CASSLTQGFWYF. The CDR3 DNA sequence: TGTGCCAGCAGCTTGACACAGGGTTTTTGGTACTTC.

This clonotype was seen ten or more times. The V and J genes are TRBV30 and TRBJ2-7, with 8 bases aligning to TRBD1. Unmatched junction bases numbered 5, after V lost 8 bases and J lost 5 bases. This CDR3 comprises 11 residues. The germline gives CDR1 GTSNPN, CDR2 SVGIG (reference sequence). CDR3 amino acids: CAGTGGNEQYF. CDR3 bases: TGTGCCGGTACAGGGGGGAACGAGCAGTACTTC.

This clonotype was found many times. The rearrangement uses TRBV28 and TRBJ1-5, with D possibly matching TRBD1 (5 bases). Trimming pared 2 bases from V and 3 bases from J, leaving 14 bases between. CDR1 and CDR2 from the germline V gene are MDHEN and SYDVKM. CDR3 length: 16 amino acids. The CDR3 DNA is TGTGCCAGCAGTTTAGGGGTCGGGGCGGTCAATCAGCCCCAGCATTTT. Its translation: CASSLGVGAVNQPQHF.

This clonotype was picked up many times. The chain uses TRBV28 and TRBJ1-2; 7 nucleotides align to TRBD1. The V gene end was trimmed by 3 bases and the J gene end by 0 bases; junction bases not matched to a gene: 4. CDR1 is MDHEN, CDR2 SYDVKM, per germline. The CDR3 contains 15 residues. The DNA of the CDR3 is TGTGCCAGCAGTTTTGGACAGGAAGCTAACTATGGCTACACCTTC. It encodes CASSFGQEANYGYTF.

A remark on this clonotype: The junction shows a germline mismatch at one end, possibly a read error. The CDR3 here is CASSPPGQGFTGELFF. CDR3 nucleotides: TGCGCCAGCAGCCCGCCGGGACAGGGTTTTACCGGGGAGCTGTTTTTT. The rearrangement joins TRBV28 to TRBJ2-2; TRBD1 matches 9 bases. This CDR3 has 16 amino acids. Looked up from germline, CDR1 is MDHEN and CDR2 is SYDVKM.

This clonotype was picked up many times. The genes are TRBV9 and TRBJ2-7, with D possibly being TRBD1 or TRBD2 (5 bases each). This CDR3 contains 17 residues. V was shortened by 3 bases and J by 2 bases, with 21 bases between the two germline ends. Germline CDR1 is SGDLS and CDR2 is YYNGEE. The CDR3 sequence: CASSDNGSRDLPYEQYF. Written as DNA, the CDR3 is TGTGCCAGCAGCGATAACGGGTCCCGGGACCTTCCCTACGAGCAGTACTTC.

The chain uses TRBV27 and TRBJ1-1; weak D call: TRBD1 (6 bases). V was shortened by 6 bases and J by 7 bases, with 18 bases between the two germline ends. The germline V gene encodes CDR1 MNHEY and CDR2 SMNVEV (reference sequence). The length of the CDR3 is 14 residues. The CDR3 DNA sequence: TGTGCCAGCAGGCACAGGGAGAGGTTGGGTGAAGCTTTCTTT. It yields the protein CASRHRERLGEAFF.

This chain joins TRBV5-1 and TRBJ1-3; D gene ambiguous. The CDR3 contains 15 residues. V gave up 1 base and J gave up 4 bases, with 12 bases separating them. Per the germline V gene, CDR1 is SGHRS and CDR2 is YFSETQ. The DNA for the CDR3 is TGCGCCAGCAGCTTGTCCGTCGGGGTCGGAAACACCATATATTTT. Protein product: CASSLSVGVGNTIYF.

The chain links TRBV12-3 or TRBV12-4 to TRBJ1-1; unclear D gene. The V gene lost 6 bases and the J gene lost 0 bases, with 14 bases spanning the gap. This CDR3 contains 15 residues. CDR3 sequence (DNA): TGTGCCAGCAGGACGATATTAACAGTGAACACTGAAGCTTTCTTT. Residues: CASRTILTVNTEAFF.

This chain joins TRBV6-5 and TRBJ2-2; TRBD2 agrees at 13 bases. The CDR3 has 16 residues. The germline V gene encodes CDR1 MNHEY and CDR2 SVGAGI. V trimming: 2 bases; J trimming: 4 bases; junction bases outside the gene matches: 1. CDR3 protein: CASSYRTSGSTGELFF. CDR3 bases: TGTGCCAGCAGTTACCGGACTAGCGGGAGCACCGGGGAGCTGTTTTTT.

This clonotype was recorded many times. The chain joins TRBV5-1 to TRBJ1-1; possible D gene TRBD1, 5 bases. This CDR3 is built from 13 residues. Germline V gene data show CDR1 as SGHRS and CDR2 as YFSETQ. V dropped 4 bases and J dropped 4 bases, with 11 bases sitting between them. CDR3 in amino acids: CASSRIDSTEAFF. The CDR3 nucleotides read TGCGCCAGCAGCCGAATTGACAGCACTGAAGCTTTCTTT.

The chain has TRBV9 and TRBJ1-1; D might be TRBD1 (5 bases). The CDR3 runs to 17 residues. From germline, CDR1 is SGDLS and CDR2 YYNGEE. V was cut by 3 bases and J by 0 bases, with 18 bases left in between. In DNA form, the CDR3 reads TGTGCCAGCAGCGCCCGAGGGGACGGTTCCATGAACACTGAAGCTTTCTTT. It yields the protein CASSARGDGSMNTEAFF.

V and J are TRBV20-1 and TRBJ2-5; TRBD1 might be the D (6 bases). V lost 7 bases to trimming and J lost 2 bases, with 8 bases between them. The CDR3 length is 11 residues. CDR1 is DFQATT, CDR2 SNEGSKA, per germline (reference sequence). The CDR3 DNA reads TGCAGTGGACAGGTACAAGAGACCCAGTACTTC. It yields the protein CSGQVQETQYF.

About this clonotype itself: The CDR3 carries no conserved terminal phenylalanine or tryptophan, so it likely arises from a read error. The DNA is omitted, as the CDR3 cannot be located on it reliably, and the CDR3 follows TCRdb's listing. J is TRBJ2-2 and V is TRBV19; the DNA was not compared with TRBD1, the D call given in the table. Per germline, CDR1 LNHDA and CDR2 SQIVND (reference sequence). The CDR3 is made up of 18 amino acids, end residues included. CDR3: CASSTPKRTGAGTGELCV.

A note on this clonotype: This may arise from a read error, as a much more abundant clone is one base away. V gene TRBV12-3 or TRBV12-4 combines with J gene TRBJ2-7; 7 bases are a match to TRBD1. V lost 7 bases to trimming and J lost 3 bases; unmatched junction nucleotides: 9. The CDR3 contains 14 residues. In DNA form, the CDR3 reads TGTGCCAGCAACCAAACAGGGGTAGGCTACGAGCAGTACTTC. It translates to CASNQTGVGYEQYF.

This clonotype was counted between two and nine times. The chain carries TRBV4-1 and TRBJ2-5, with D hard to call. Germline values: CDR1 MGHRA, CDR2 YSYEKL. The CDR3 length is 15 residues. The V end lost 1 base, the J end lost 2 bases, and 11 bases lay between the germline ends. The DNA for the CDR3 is TGCGCCAGCAGCCAAGTCTGGGCCATACAAGAGACCCAGTACTTC. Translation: CASSQVWAIQETQYF.

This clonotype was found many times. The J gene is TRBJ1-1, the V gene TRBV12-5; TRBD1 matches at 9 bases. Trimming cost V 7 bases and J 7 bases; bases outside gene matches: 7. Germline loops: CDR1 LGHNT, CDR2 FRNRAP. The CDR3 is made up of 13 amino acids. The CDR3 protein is CASVPQGAGEAFF. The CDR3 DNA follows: TGTGCTAGTGTTCCACAGGGGGCGGGTGAAGCTTTCTTT.

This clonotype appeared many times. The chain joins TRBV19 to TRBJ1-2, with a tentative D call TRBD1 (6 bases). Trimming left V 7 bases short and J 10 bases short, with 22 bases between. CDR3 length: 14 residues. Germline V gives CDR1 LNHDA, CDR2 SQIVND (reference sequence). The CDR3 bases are TGTGCCAGTACTAAGATCGGGACAAACGTTGACTACACCTTC. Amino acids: CASTKIGTNVDYTF.

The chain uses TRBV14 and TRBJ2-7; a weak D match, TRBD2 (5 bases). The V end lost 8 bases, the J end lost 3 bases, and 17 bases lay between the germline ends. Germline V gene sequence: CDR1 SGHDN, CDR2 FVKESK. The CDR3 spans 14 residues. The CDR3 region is CASSYRGVYYEQYF. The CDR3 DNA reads TGTGCCAGCTCCTACCGGGGAGTTTACTACGAGCAGTACTTC. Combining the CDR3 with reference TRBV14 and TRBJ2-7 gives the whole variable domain EAGVTQFPSHSVIEKGQTVTLRCDPISGHDNLYWYRRVMGKEIKFLLHFVKESKQDESGMPNNRFLAERTGGTYSTLKVQPAELEDSGVYFCASSYRGVYYEQYFGPGTRLTVT.

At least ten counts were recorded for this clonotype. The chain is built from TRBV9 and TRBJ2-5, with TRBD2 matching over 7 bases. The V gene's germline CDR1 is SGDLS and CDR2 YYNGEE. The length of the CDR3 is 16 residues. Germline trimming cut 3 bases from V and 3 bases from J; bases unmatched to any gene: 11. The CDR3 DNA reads TGTGCCAGCAGCGCCGGGACTACCCCATTGGAAGAGACCCAGTACTTC. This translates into CASSAGTTPLEETQYF.

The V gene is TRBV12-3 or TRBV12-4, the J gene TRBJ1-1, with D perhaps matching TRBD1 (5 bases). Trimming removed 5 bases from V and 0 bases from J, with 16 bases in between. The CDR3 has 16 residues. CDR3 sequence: CASSPTRLGVNTEAFF. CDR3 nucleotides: TGTGCCAGCAGTCCTACCCGACTAGGGGTGAACACTGAAGCTTTCTTT.